The source of this TCR beta chain is a study of neurological immune-mediated disorders. This clonotype was observed many times. The cDNA came from 5'RACE, which used 10-nucleotide random UMIs. TCRdb used MiXCR to reprocess the 5' RACE reads, holding one entry per CDR3 protein. The profile shows about 70,000 distinct CDR3 sequences, roughly 3.1% of them singletons. The germline CDR1 and CDR2 sequences are SGHRS and YFSETQ. This CDR3 has 14 amino acids. V dropped 0 bases and J dropped 5 bases, with 9 bases sitting between them. Sequenced material: PBMCs. The chain employs TRBV5-1 and TRBJ1-5; weak D call: TRBD1 (5 bases). The sequence came from a woman aged 45 to 65 with multiple sclerosis. The CDR3 bases are TGCGCCAGCAGCTTGGAGGCAGGGTATCAGCCCCAGCATTTT. It translates to CASSLEAGYQPQHF.